The clone carrying this TCR beta chain was picked up many times. Its antigen remains unknown. The ends were cut back, 8 bases at V and 6 bases at J, with 11 bases in the middle. The germline V gene has CDR1 SEHNR and CDR2 FQNEAQ (reference sequence). This CDR3 contains 12 residues. Lactation, pregnancy, other autoimmune disease or uncontrolled infection excluded patients. Orbital computed tomography and thyroid ultrasound, together with serum TRAb and thyroxine and clinical symptoms, were used for diagnoses. PBMCs were collected from an approximately 9.3 ml volume of fresh peripheral blood. This sample stems from a study of T cells in Graves' hyperthyroidism and ophthalmopathy. Study results and limitations: Most thyroid clonotypes expanded above 0.001 appeared in blood too.

Authors of the study amplified TCR beta CDR3 regions from RNA transcripts. The study used the HTBI primer set for a first-round RT-PCR of the TCR CDR3. TCRdb reanalysed the multiplex PCR reads using MiXCR and keeps one entry per CDR3 protein. The sample yields 250,000 to 400,000 distinct CDR3 sequences, approximately 15% seen once. The sequenced sample consisted of blood. The chain carries TRBV7-9 and TRBJ2-1, with no clear D. The sequence derives from a woman aged 40 to 50 with Graves' ophthalmopathy. The chain's CDR3 is CASAERPNEQFF. The CDR3 coding sequence is TGTGCCAGCGCGGAGAGACCCAATGAGCAGTTCTTC. Full variable domain (outside the CDR3, taken from reference TRBV7-9 and TRBJ2-1): DTGVSQNPRHKITKRGQNVTFRCDPISEHNRLYWYRQTLGQGPEFLTYFQNEAQLEKSRLLSDRFSAERPKGSFSTLEIQRTEQGDSAMYLCASAERPNEQFFGPGTRLTVL.